This is a list of T cell receptor beta chains from one sample in a study of OX40 agonist ivuxolimab in advanced cancers. Assay used: immunoSEQ multiplex PCR; TCRdb lists only in-frame clones, some missing. This table holds tens of thousands of clones, approximately 85% found once. Sequences were derived from CD4+ or CD8+ T cells sorted from blood, sampled in a trial of the OX40 agonist ivuxolimab. Receptor source: an adult with an advanced solid tumor such as melanoma, head and neck, liver or kidney cancer. CDR3s include the opening cysteine and the closing phenylalanine or tryptophan. The order of the fields is CDR3 protein, CDR3 DNA, J gene, V gene, clone size, D gene. A D gene is named only where the DNA matches it firmly. The size field reads once, few or many counts, or a class when the clone is expanded.

CDR3 protein: CASSLDGGVLNEQFF
CDR3 DNA: TGTGCCAGCAGCTTGGACGGGGGAGTCTTGAATGAGCAGTTCTTC
J gene: TRBJ2-1
V gene: TRBV5-4
clone size: few
D gene: .